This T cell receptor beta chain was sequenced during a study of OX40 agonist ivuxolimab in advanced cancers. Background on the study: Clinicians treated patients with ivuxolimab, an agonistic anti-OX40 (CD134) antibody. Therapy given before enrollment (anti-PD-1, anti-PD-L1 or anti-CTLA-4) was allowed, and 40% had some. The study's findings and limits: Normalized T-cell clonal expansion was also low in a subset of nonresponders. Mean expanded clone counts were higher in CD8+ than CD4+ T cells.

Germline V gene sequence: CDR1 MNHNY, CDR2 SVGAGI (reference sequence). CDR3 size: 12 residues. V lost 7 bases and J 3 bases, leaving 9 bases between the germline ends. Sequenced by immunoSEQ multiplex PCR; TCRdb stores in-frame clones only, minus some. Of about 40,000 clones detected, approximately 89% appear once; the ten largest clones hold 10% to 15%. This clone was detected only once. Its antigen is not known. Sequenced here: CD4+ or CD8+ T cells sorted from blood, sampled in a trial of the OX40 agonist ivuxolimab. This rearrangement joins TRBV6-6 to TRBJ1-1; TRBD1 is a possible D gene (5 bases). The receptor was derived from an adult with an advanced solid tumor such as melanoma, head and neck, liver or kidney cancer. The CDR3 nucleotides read TGTGCCAGCATCGACAGCTACACTGAAGCTTTCTTT. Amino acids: CASIDSYTEAFF.